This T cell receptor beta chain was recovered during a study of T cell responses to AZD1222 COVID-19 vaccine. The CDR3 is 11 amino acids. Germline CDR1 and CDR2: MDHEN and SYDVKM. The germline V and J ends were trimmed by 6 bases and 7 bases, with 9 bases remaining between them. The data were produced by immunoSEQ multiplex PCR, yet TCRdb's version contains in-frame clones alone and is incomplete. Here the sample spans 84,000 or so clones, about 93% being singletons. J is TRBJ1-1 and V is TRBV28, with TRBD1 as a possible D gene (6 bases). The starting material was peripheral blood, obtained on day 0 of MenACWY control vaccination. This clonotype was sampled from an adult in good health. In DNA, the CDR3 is TGTGCCAGCAGAGTACAGGGTGAAGCTTTCTTT. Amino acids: CASRVQGEAFF.